This TCR beta chain was identified during a study of blood T cell repertoires in COVID-19. This CDR3 has 16 amino acids. The V and J ends lost 0 bases and 4 bases respectively, with 13 bases between them. Per the germline V gene, CDR1 is LGHNA and CDR2 is YSLEER. TCRdb keeps only in-frame clones here, not all; method: immunoSEQ multiplex PCR. The sample shows 150,000 to 200,000 clones, approximately 83% of them seen only once. This clonotype originated in a man between 70 and 80 years old who had been exposed to COVID-19. Sequencing input: PBMCs or T cells enriched from blood (not recorded which). The chain carries TRBV4-3 and TRBJ2-4; D is possibly TRBD1 (5 bases). This chain's CDR3 is CASSQDLATAKNIQYF. The CDR3 DNA reads TGCGCCAGCAGCCAAGATTTGGCGACAGCTAAAAACATTCAGTACTTC.